Each of the 20 T cell receptor beta chains below was sequenced from the same sample in a study of low-dose radiotherapy and immunotherapy resistance in tumors. Time point of the sample: after trial treatment. The treatment denotes: LDRT plus nivolumab, ipilimumab, low-dose cyclophosphamide and aspirin (RACIN trial). TRAV- and TRBV-specific primers, spanning alpha and beta chains, primed first-strand cDNA. Using a constant-region primer together with a V-primer adapter, TCRs were subjected to around 22 PCR cycles of amplification. TCRdb redid the calling of the reads with MiXCR, one entry per CDR3 protein. The sample carries approximately 45,000 distinct CDR3 sequences, about 25% recorded once. The source material was PBMCs, sampled after low-dose radiotherapy plus immunotherapy. These receptor sequences come from a male donor with prostate cancer.

The V and J genes are TRBV3-1 and TRBJ2-1, with TRBD2 identical over 8 bases. The length of the CDR3 is 16 residues. The germline gives CDR1 LGHDT, CDR2 YNNKEL (reference sequence). V lost 1 base, J lost 0 bases, and 2 bases stayed unmatched. CDR3 residues: CASSQGGLGSYNEQFF. CDR3 in DNA: TGTGCCAGCAGCCAAGGGGGACTAGGCTCCTACAATGAGCAGTTCTTC.

This clonotype was detected many times. V gene TRBV3-1 combines with J gene TRBJ2-1, with a tentative D call TRBD1 (5 bases). This CDR3 region has 17 residues. The V gene's germline CDR1 is LGHDT and CDR2 YNNKEL (reference sequence). Between the trimmed V and J ends, which lost 1 base and 7 bases, there was a span of 20 bases. CDR3 nucleotide sequence: TGTGCCAGCAGCCAAGGGGTGGCCAGGGCTGGTCGGAATGAGCAGTTCTTC. This translates into CASSQGVARAGRNEQFF.

This clonotype has ten or more counts. The chain joins TRBV19 to TRBJ2-1; the match to TRBD2 covers 8 bases. The CDR3 totals 17 residues. J lost 5 bases, V lost 5 bases, and 14 bases had no gene match. Germline V lookup: CDR1 LNHDA, CDR2 SQIVND (reference sequence). The CDR3 region has the DNA TGTGCCAGTAGTCTCAGGGGCCCAGCGGGAGCGCACAATGAGCAGTTCTTC. Protein: CASSLRGPAGAHNEQFF.

The sample holds many counts of this clonotype. This chain joins TRBV5-6 and TRBJ2-1; D uncertain. The CDR3 sequence is 11 residues long. V was clipped by 4 bases and J by 3 bases, with 2 bases between them. Germline V gene lookup returns CDR1 SGHDT and CDR2 YYEEEE. DNA for the CDR3: TGTGCCAGCAGCGACTACAATGAGCAGTTCTTC. It is translated as CASSDYNEQFF.

This clonotype was counted at least ten times. The V call is TRBV13, the J call TRBJ2-1; TRBD1 agrees at 11 bases. The V and J ends lost 7 bases and 6 bases, in that order; junction bases with no gene match: 5. CDR3 size: 14 residues. Germline values: CDR1 PRHDT, CDR2 FYEKMQ (reference sequence). This chain's CDR3 is CASIPGTGGNEQFF. CDR3 nucleotides: TGTGCCAGCATTCCCGGGACAGGGGGCAATGAGCAGTTCTTC. The full variable domain, in which reference TRBV13 and TRBJ2-1 provide the parts outside the CDR3, is AAGVIQSPRHLIKEKRETATLKCYPIPRHDTVYWYQQGPGQDPQFLISFYEKMQSDKGSIPDRFSAQQFSDYHSELNMSSLELGDSALYFCASIPGTGGNEQFFGPGTRLTVL.

The table lists this clonotype with many counts. The V gene is TRBV11-3, the J gene TRBJ2-1, with a possible D match to TRBD2 (5 bases). The CDR3 sequence is 12 residues long. The V end was cut by 5 bases, the J end by 7 bases, with 9 bases between. Looked up from germline, CDR1 is SGHNT and CDR2 is YENEEA. Here the CDR3 DNA reads TGTGCCAGCAGCCCGGGCGGGAATGAGCAGTTCTTC. As protein: CASSPGGNEQFF.

This clonotype was observed many times. The chain is built from TRBV7-9 and TRBJ2-2; D unclear. V was trimmed by 5 bases and J by 1 base, leaving 8 bases between them. The germline V gene has CDR1 SEHNR and CDR2 FQNEAQ (reference sequence). The length of the CDR3 is 14 residues. The CDR3 DNA reads TGTGCCAGCAGCCTGGCCAGGAACACCGGGGAGCTGTTTTTT. As protein: CASSLARNTGELFF.

This clonotype was detected ten times or more. The chain couples TRBV7-9 to TRBJ2-7, with 8 bases that match TRBD2. V shed 6 bases, J shed 3 bases, and the junction held 7 bases outside the gene matches. Germline loops: CDR1 SEHNR, CDR2 FQNEAQ (reference sequence). The CDR3 is made up of 14 amino acids. CDR3 nucleotides: TGTGCCAGCAGACCGCCGGGACTAGTCTACGAGCAGTACTTC. Translation gives CASRPPGLVYEQYF.

The sample holds many counts of this clonotype. The rearrangement joins TRBV6-2 or TRBV6-3 to TRBJ2-7; a weak D match, TRBD2 (5 bases). The CDR3 length is 13 residues. Germline assignment: CDR1 MNHEY and CDR2 SVGEGT. V lost 6 bases to trimming and J lost 4 bases, with 13 bases between them. The CDR3 sequence is CASRSSGDYEQYF. The CDR3 DNA reads as TGTGCCAGCAGGTCGAGCGGAGATTACGAGCAGTACTTC.

Many counts were recorded for this clonotype. This chain uses TRBV19 with TRBJ1-6, with TRBD1 identical over 9 bases. Germline V CDR1 and CDR2: LNHDA, SQIVND (reference sequence). The trim removed 7 bases at V and 10 bases at J, leaving 8 bases unmatched. CDR3 length: 14 amino acids. The DNA of the CDR3 is TGTGCCAGTAAGGCGAGGACAGGGGAATCACCCCTCCACTTT. This gives the protein CASKARTGESPLHF.

In its sample, this clonotype ranks as medium-sized. J is TRBJ1-5 and V is TRBV6-2 or TRBV6-3, with D tentatively TRBD1 (6 bases). The CDR3 runs to 14 residues. Germline V gene lookup returns CDR1 MNHEY and CDR2 SVGEGT. Trimming removed 6 bases at V and 5 bases at J, with 14 bases between. CDR3 DNA sequence: TGTGCCAGCAGAGAACAGGGCAGATATCAGCCCCAGCATTTT. This encodes CASREQGRYQPQHF.

A word on this clonotype: Only one base separates this from a far larger clonotype, so it likely reflects a read error. The CDR3 reads CASSSVAGKNEQYF. Here the CDR3 DNA reads TGTGCCAGCAGTTCGGTAGCGGGGAAAAATGAGCAGTACTTC. This chain uses TRBV6-5 with TRBJ2-4; 8 nucleotides agree with TRBD2. Germline V gene lookup returns CDR1 MNHEY and CDR2 SVGAGI. Trimming at V came to 4 bases and at J to 13 bases, leaving 12 bases not matched to a gene. The CDR3 is 14 amino acids.

This clonotype was detected ten times or more. The chain is built from TRBV28 and TRBJ2-5; D unclear. The CDR3 is made up of 13 amino acids. Germline values: CDR1 MDHEN, CDR2 SYDVKM. Trimming shortened V by 5 bases and J by 5 bases, and 12 bases separated the two germline ends. The CDR3 spells CASSPYGVETQYF. As DNA, the CDR3 is TGTGCCAGCAGTCCCTATGGGGTGGAGACCCAGTACTTC.

This clonotype was counted at least ten times. The chain employs TRBV4-1 and TRBJ2-5, with TRBD1 identical over 10 bases. This CDR3 contains 15 residues. The V gene end was trimmed by 4 bases and the J gene end by 6 bases; junction bases not matched to a gene: 8. Germline CDR1 MGHRA, CDR2 YSYEKL. CDR3 in amino acids: CASSPAGTGDQTQYF. The CDR3 DNA reads as TGCGCCAGCAGCCCCGCCGGGACAGGGGACCAGACCCAGTACTTC.

This clonotype showed up just once. This sequence joins TRBV27 and TRBJ2-7; D may be TRBD1 or TRBD2 (6 bases each). This CDR3 has 14 amino acids. Trimming left V 8 bases short and J 0 bases short, with 14 bases between. Looked up from germline, CDR1 is MNHEY and CDR2 is SMNVEV (reference sequence). DNA of the CDR3: TGTGCCAGCTCCTGGGGGCGGGGCTCCTACGAGCAGTACTTC. Protein: CASSWGRGSYEQYF.

This clonotype was seen repeatedly, ten times or more. The chain couples TRBV5-1 to TRBJ2-7, with 9 bases lining up with TRBD2. The V gene's germline CDR1 is SGHRS and CDR2 YFSETQ. The CDR3 is 14 amino acids. Unmatched junction bases numbered 2, after V lost 2 bases and J lost 2 bases. The CDR3 DNA is TGCGCCAGCAGCTTTGGCGGGGGGGCCTACGAGCAGTACTTC. This gives the protein CASSFGGGAYEQYF.

This clonotype was detected many times. This chain links TRBV7-9 with TRBJ2-7; TRBD1 or TRBD2 may be the D gene (5 bases each). Trimming shortened V by 6 bases and J by 5 bases, and 20 bases separated the two germline ends. The CDR3 loop spans 15 amino acids. Germline V gene lookup returns CDR1 SEHNR and CDR2 FQNEAQ (reference sequence). CDR3 amino acids: CASRPPGTHAHEQYF. The CDR3 coding sequence is TGTGCCAGCAGGCCCCCGGGGACCCACGCACACGAGCAGTACTTC.

This clonotype was seen repeatedly, ten times or more. For the CDR3, the DNA is TGTGCCAGCAGCTTAGGTATGGGGGTTGGAGAGCAGTACTTC. Its protein product is CASSLGMGVGEQYF. V usage is TRBV11-2 and J usage is TRBJ2-7; D may correspond to TRBD1 or TRBD2 (5 bases each). The CDR3 runs 14 residues. Trimming pared 1 base from V and 7 bases from J, leaving 14 bases between. Per the germline V gene, CDR1 is SGHAT and CDR2 is FQNNGV.

This clonotype was counted between two and nine times. This likely traces to a read error, being one base from a far larger clone. The genes are TRBV6-2 or TRBV6-3 and TRBJ2-1, with D unresolved. The CDR3 consists of 12 residues. Germline V CDR1 and CDR2: MNHEY, SVGEGT. Trimming took 8 bases from V and 13 from J, leaving 18 bases between them. CDR3 sequence (DNA): TGTGCCAGCGCTTTGCTCCAAGAGACCCAGTTCTTC. This encodes CASALLQETQFF.

This clonotype has a handful of counts. This rearrangement joins TRBV15 to TRBJ2-7, with D unclear. Trimming cost V 0 bases and J 7 bases, with 7 bases left between them. Germline CDR1 is LNHNV and CDR2 is YYDKDF (reference sequence). CDR3 length: 12 amino acids. CDR3 sequence reads: CATSRDMREQYF. CDR3 sequence (DNA): TGTGCCACCAGCAGAGATATGCGGGAGCAGTACTTC.